This TCR beta chain was sequenced during a study of neoadjuvant anti-PD-1 for oral cavity cancer. Study overall: Patients without progression got a fourth dose around day 43.

TCRdb's table, derived via immunoSEQ multiplex PCR, lists solely in-frame clones and lacks some. The table shows about 68,000 clones, with approximately 81% occurring only once. As to time point: after neoadjuvant nivolumab, at surgical resection. No culture or expansion preceded analysis of these blood cells. Germline CDR1 reads SGHRS; CDR2 reads YFSETQ. The germline V and J ends were trimmed by 4 bases and 7 bases, with 20 bases remaining between them. This CDR3 is built from 15 residues. This TCR was sampled from a person aged 35 to 85 with oral cavity squamous cell carcinoma. The V and J genes are TRBV5-1 and TRBJ1-2; tentative D call: TRBD1 (6 bases). This material consisted of PBMCs, taken after nivolumab (anti-PD-1) treatment. DNA of the CDR3: TGCGCCAGCAGCCCGGGGGGGGCAGATATCGCTGGCTACACCTTC. As protein: CASSPGGADIAGYTF.